The source of this T cell receptor (beta chain) is a study of T cells after yellow fever vaccination. Study observations and caveats: Repertoires sorted by FACS could include abundant clonotypes that are contaminants from the bulk population.

Germline CDR1 LGHDT, CDR2 YNNKEL (reference sequence). The CDR3 spans 12 residues. With 2 bases removed from V and 6 bases from J, the gap between germline ends came to 5 bases. In TCRdb, the 5' RACE reads were re-called with MiXCR into one record per CDR3 protein. The repertoire holds approximately 110,000 distinct CDR3 sequences, with 6% to 8% as singletons. At least ten counts were recorded for this clonotype. What it binds is unknown. This rearrangement joins TRBV3-1 to TRBJ1-5; D call uncertain. Here the sequenced sample was CD4+ T cells sorted from PBMCs, taken roughly 10 days after the first yellow fever vaccination. This TCR derives from a man younger than 35 who received the YFV17D yellow fever vaccine. The CDR3 DNA is TGTGCCAGCAGCCAATCGGGTCAGCCCCAGCATTTT. This translates into CASSQSGQPQHF.